This T cell receptor (beta chain) was documented in a study of T cells in Graves' hyperthyroidism and ophthalmopathy. Study outcomes and limitations: Blood also carried most thyroid clonotypes expanded above 0.001.

At least ten counts were recorded for this clonotype. Its antigen is unknown. The CDR3 loop spans 13 amino acids. The V gene's germline CDR1 is SGHNT and CDR2 YENEEA. V lost 5 bases and J 5 bases, leaving 12 bases between the germline ends. Amplified regions were TCR beta CDR3 sequences from RNA transcripts. RT-PCR in the first round (using the HTBI primer set) targeted the TCR CDR3. Each CDR3 protein is one row after TCRdb ran MiXCR on the multiplex PCR reads. Among 500,000 to 750,000 distinct CDR3 sequences, more than 45% were seen once, and the ten largest hold roughly 8.2%. The diagnoses drew upon clinical symptoms, serum thyroxine and TRAb, thyroid ultrasound and orbital computed tomography.

The specimen was peripheral blood or thyroid tissue (not recorded which). The J gene is TRBJ2-5, the V gene TRBV11-3, with D possibly TRBD1 on 5 matching bases. This receptor was identified in a woman between 18 and 29 years old with Graves' hyperthyroidism. The chain's CDR3 is CASSAWGRETQYF. The CDR3 coding sequence is TGTGCCAGCAGCGCCTGGGGCCGGGAGACCCAGTACTTC.